These 15 T cell receptor beta chains share one sample of origin, sequenced in a study of identical twins. TCRdb analysed the 5' RACE reads with MiXCR anew, one entry per CDR3 protein. Of 1.5 million to 2 million distinct CDR3 sequences listed, under 35% are singletons. Material: cord blood. The receptor set was obtained from a newborn girl in good health.

The V and J genes are TRBV28 and TRBJ2-5, with D unclear. V was cut by 2 bases and J by 5 bases, with 12 bases left in between. The germline CDR1 and CDR2 sequences are MDHEN and SYDVKM. The CDR3 extends over 14 amino acids. Here the CDR3 DNA reads TGTGCCAGCAGTTTAGCCAATCGAAGGGAGACCCAGTACTTC. Its protein product is CASSLANRRETQYF.

The chain's CDR3 is CASSRTGQEEQYF. In nucleotides, the CDR3 is TGCGCCAGTAGCCGAACAGGGCAGGAGGAGCAGTACTTC. V usage is TRBV5-1 and J usage is TRBJ2-7, with D possibly matching TRBD1 (6 bases). Between the trimmed V and J ends, which lost 8 bases and 7 bases, there was a span of 19 bases. The CDR3 consists of 13 residues. Germline lookup yields CDR1 SGHRS and CDR2 YFSETQ.

This clonotype was seen only once. The rearrangement links TRBV5-4 to TRBJ2-4; the match to TRBD2 covers 12 bases. Germline loops: CDR1 SGHNT, CDR2 YYREEE (reference sequence). This CDR3 has 16 residues. J gave up 2 bases and V 4 bases, and 4 bases lay outside the gene matches. The CDR3 DNA reads as TGTGCCAGCAGCGCGGGACTAGCGGGCTCCAAAAACATTCAGTACTTC. It translates to CASSAGLAGSKNIQYF. The full variable domain, with the rest looked up from reference TRBV5-4 and TRBJ2-4, is ETGVTQSPTHLIKTRGQQVTLRCSSQSGHNTVSWYQQALGQGPQFIFQYYREEENGRGNFPPRFSGLQFPNYSSELNVNALELDDSALYLCASSAGLAGSKNIQYFGAGTRLSVL.

On this clonotype itself: Germline and junction disagree at one end, which may indicate a read error. The gene calls are TRBV12-3 or TRBV12-4 and TRBJ2-2; no clear D gene. There are 15 residues in the CDR3. The CDR3 DNA is TGTGCCAGCAGTTTAGGGGAACTGAACGCCGGGGAGCTGTTTTTT. It specifies CASSLGELNAGELFF.

V and J are TRBV29-1 and TRBJ1-1; the match to TRBD1 covers 8 bases. CDR3 size: 15 residues. Germline V gene lookup returns CDR1 SQVTM and CDR2 ANQGSEA. The ends lost 2 bases at V and 1 base at J; junction bases unmatched: 6. CDR3 in DNA: TGCAGCGTTGAATCCCAGGGGGCGAGGAACACTGAAGCTTTCTTT. This translates into CSVESQGARNTEAFF.

Only a few counts were recorded for this clonotype. The chain employs TRBV10-3 and TRBJ2-1, with 10 bases that match TRBD2. This CDR3 contains 12 residues. V lost 7 bases to trimming and J lost 6 bases; unmatched junction nucleotides: 0. From germline, CDR1 is ENHRY and CDR2 SYGVKD. Here the CDR3 reads CAITSGSNEQFF. DNA for the CDR3: TGTGCCATCACTAGCGGGAGCAATGAGCAGTTCTTC.

This clonotype was counted only a few times. CDR3 protein: CARSCRLAGYEQYF. DNA of the CDR3: TGTGCCAGATCCTGTAGACTAGCGGGCTACGAGCAGTACTTC. The chain couples TRBV2 to TRBJ2-7, with TRBD2 matching over 10 bases. The germline CDR1 and CDR2 sequences are SNHLY and FYNNEI. The J segment lost 3 bases and the V segment lost 9 bases, leaving 8 bases of the junction unmatched. The CDR3 spans 14 residues.

This clonotype has more than one count but fewer than ten. The chain carries TRBV4-2 and TRBJ2-3; 10 nucleotides align to TRBD2. J was trimmed by 7 bases and V by 0 bases; bases with no gene match: 4. Germline CDR1 LGHNA, CDR2 YNFKEQ. This CDR3 has 15 residues. CDR3 amino acids: CASSQDLLAGNTQYF. The DNA for the CDR3 is TGTGCCAGCAGCCAAGATCTACTAGCGGGAAATACGCAGTATTTT.

On this clonotype: It is likely a read error, because the conserved phenylalanine at the end of the CDR3 is missing. The limits of the CDR3 on the DNA are not certain, so only TCRdb's listed CDR3 is given. V is TRBV12-3 or TRBV12-4 and J is TRBJ2-3; the DNA was not used to check the table's D call, TRBD1. The CDR3 is 10 amino acids long, termini counted. The CDR3 region is CASRTGTVGY.

The V gene is TRBV7-9, the J gene TRBJ1-1, with a tentative D call TRBD1 (5 bases). The germline V gene encodes CDR1 SEHNR and CDR2 FQNEAQ (reference sequence). V lost 6 bases, J lost 5 bases, and 22 bases lay in between. The CDR3 spans 16 residues. The CDR3 loop is CASSLIGTNSGTEAFF. The CDR3 region has the DNA TGTGCCAGCAGTCTCATTGGGACGAACTCGGGGACTGAAGCTTTCTTT.

The CDR3 DNA is TGCAGTGCTAGACCCTTCCGGGACGTCCACAATGAGCAGTTCTTC. As protein: CSARPFRDVHNEQFF. This chain connects TRBV20-1 to TRBJ2-1; D is perhaps TRBD1 or TRBD2 (5 bases each). Trimming took 2 bases from V and 5 from J, leaving 16 bases between them. Looked up from germline, CDR1 is DFQATT and CDR2 is SNEGSKA (reference sequence). CDR3 length: 15 residues.

V is TRBV4-2 and J is TRBJ2-1; D not certain. The V end lost 0 bases, the J end lost 3 bases, and 12 bases lay between the germline ends. The CDR3 has 16 amino acids. Per germline, CDR1 LGHNA and CDR2 YNFKEQ. The chain's CDR3 is CASSQEKEPGYNEQFF. The CDR3 nucleotides read TGTGCCAGCAGCCAAGAAAAGGAGCCTGGCTACAATGAGCAGTTCTTC.

This chain links TRBV20-1 with TRBJ2-7, with TRBD1 matching 7 bases. V shed 0 bases, J shed 5 bases, and the junction held 4 bases outside the gene matches. From germline, CDR1 is DFQATT and CDR2 SNEGSKA (reference sequence). The CDR3 totals 13 residues. The CDR3 spells CSAREPTGHEQYF. CDR3 bases: TGCAGTGCTAGAGAGCCGACAGGGCACGAGCAGTACTTC.

A remark on this clonotype: Since no conserved phenylalanine or tryptophan closes the CDR3, a read error is the likely cause. The rearrangement links TRBV20-1 to TRBJ2-1; D remains unclear. CDR3 length equals 12 residues. Per the germline V gene, CDR1 is DFQATT and CDR2 is SNEGSKA (reference sequence). V gave up 7 bases and J gave up 4 bases, with 11 bases separating them. CDR3 residues: CSVFLNYNEQFL. The CDR3 coding sequence is TGCAGTGTCTTCCTTAATTACAATGAGCAGTTCCTC.

The sample holds a few counts of this clonotype. This chain links TRBV27 with TRBJ2-7, with D possibly being TRBD1 or TRBD2 (5 bases each). The CDR3 extends over 16 amino acids. The ends were cut back, 1 base at V and 0 bases at J, with 13 bases in the middle. Germline values: CDR1 MNHEY, CDR2 SMNVEV (reference sequence). The CDR3 loop is CASSLYRDRSSYEQYF. Here the CDR3 DNA reads TGTGCCAGCAGTTTATATCGGGACCGGAGCTCCTACGAGCAGTACTTC.